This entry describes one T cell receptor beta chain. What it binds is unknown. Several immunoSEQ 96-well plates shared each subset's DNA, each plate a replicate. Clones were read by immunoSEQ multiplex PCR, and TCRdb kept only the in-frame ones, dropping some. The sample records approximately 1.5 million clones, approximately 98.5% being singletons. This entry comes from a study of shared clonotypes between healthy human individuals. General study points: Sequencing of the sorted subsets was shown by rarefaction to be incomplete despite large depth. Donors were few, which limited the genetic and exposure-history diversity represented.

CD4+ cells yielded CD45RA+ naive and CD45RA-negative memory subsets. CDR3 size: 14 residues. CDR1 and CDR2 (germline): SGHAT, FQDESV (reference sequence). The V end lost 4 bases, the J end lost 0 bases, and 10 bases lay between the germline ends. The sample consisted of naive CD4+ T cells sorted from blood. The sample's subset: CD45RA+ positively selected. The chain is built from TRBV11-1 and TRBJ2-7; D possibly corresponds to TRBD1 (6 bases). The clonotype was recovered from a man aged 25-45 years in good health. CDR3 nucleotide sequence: TGTGCCAGCAGCTCGGACAGTCCCTCCTACGAGCAGTACTTC. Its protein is CASSSDSPSYEQYF.